The T cell receptor beta chain under discussion was sequenced for a study of blood T cells in healthy people across ages. Study-wide results and limits: Investigators treated diversity estimates from one million T cells as underestimates.

The length of the CDR3 is 14 residues. The germline CDR1 and CDR2 sequences are MNHEY and SVGAGI. The ends were cut back, 0 bases at V and 8 bases at J, with 13 bases in the middle. A second PCR of 7 to 11 cycles used a sample-barcoded 5' primer and a J-beta primer mix. Every cDNA molecule bore a tag from a template-switch adaptor containing 12 random nucleotides. Via MiXCR, TCRdb re-called the 5' RACE reads, giving one row per CDR3 protein. The data show 1.5 million or so distinct CDR3 sequences, with roughly 45% seen just once and 7.9% held by the top ten. This clonotype was observed a few times. Its specificity is unknown.

V and J are TRBV6-5 and TRBJ1-2; D call uncertain. This clonotype was sampled from a woman aged 18-29 years in good health. Source material: blood. As DNA, the CDR3 is TGTGCCAGCAGTTACTCGACCCCTGTTGCCGGCTACACCTTC. This encodes CASSYSTPVAGYTF.